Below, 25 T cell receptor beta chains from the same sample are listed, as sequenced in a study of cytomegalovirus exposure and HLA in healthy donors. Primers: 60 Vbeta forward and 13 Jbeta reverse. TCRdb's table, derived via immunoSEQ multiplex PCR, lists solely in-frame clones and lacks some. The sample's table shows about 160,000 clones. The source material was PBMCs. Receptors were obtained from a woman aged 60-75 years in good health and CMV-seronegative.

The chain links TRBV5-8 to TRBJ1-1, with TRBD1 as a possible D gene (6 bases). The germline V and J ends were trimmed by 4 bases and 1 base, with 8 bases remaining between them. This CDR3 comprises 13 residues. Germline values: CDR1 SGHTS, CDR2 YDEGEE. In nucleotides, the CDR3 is TGTGCCAGCAGCCAGGACAGGAACACTGAAGCTTTCTTT. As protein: CASSQDRNTEAFF.

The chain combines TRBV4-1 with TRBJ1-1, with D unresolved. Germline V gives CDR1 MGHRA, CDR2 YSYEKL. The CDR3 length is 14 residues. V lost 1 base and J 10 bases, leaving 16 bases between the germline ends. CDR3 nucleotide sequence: TGCGCCAGCAGCCAAGGGGTTCGAGAGGGAGCAGCTTTCTTT. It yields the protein CASSQGVREGAAFF.

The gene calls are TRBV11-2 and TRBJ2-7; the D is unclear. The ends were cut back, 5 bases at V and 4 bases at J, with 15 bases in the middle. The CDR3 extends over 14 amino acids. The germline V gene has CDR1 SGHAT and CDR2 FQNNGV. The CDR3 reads CASSRTRWAYEQYF. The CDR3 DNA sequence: TGTGCCAGCAGCCGAACAAGGTGGGCATACGAGCAGTACTTC.

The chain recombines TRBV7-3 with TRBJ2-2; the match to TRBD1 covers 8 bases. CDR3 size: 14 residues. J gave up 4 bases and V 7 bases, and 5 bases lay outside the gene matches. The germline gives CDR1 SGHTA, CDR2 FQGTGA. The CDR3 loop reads CASTATGVTGELFF. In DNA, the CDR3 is TGTGCCAGCACCGCGACAGGGGTCACCGGGGAGCTGTTTTTT.

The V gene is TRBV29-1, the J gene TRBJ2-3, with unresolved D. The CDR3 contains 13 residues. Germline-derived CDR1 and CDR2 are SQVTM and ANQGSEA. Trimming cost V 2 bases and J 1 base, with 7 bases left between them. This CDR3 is CSVELGGTDTQYF. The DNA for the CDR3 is TGCAGCGTTGAACTAGGAGGCACAGATACGCAGTATTTT.

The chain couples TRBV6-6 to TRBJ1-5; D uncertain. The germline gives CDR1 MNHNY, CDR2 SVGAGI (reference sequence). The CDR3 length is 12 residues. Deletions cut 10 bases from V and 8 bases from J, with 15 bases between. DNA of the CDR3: TGTGCCACCGGGTTCAATAAGGAGCCCCAGCATTTT. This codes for CATGFNKEPQHF.

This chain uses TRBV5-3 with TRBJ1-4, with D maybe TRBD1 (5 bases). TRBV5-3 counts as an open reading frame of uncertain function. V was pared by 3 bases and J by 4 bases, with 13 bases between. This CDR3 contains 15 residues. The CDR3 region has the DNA TGTGCCAGAAGCTCGGGGGGATGGGGTAATGAAAAACTGTTTTTT. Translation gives CARSSGGWGNEKLFF.

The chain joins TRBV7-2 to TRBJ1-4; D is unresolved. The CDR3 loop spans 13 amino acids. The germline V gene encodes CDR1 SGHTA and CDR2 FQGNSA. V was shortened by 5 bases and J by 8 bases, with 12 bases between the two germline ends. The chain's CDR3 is CASSQQSREKLFF. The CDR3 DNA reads TGTGCCAGCAGCCAACAGAGTAGAGAAAAACTGTTTTTT.

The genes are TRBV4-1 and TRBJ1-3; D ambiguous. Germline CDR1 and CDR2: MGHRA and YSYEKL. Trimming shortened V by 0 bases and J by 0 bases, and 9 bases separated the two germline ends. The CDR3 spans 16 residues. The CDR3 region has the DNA TGCGCCAGCAGCCAAGATCCGGGTTCCTCTGGAAACACCATATATTTT. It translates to CASSQDPGSSGNTIYF.

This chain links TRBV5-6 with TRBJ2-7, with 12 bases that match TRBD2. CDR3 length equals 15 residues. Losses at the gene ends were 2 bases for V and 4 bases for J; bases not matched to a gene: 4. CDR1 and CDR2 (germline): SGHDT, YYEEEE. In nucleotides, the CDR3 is TGTGCCAGCAGCTTACTAGCGGGGGGCTCGTACGAGCAGTACTTC. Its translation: CASSLLAGGSYEQYF.

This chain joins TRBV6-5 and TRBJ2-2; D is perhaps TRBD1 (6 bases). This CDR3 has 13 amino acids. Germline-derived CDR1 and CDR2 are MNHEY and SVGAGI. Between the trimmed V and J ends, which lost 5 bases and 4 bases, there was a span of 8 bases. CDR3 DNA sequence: TGTGCCAGCAGTCCGGACAGCACCGGGGAGCTGTTTTTT. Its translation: CASSPDSTGELFF.

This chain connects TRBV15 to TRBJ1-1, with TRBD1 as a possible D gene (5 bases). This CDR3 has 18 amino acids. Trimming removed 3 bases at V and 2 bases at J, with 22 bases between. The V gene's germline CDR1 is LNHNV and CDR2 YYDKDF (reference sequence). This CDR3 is CATSSQPGLLGSNTEAFF. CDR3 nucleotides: TGTGCCACCAGCAGTCAACCGGGACTATTAGGTAGTAACACTGAAGCTTTCTTT.

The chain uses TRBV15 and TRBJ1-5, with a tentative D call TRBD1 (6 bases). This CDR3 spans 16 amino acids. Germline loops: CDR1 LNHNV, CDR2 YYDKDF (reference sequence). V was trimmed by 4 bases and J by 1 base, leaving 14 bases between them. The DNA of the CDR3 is TGTGCCACCAGCAAACTCAGGGGCGTAAGCAATCAGCCCCAGCATTTT. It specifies CATSKLRGVSNQPQHF.

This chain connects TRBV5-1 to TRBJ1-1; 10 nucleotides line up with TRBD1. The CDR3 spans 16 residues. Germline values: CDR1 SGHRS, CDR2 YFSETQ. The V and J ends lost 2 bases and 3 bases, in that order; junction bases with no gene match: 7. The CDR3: CASSFLPGQGYTEAFF. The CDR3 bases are TGCGCCAGCAGCTTCCTACCGGGACAGGGGTACACTGAAGCTTTCTTT.

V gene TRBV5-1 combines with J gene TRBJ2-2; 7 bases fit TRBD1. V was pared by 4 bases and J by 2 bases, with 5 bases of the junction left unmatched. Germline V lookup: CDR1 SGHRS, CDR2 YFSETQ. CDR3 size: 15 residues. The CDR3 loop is CASSLGTVNTGELFF. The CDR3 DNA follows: TGCGCCAGCAGCCTGGGGACAGTAAACACCGGGGAGCTGTTTTTT.

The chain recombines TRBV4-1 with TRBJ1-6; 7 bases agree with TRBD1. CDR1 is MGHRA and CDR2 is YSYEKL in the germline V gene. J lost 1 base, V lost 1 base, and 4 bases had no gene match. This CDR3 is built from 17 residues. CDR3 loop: CASSQVPGGSYNSPLHF. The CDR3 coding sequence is TGCGCCAGCAGCCAAGTTCCAGGGGGGTCCTATAATTCACCCCTCCACTTT.

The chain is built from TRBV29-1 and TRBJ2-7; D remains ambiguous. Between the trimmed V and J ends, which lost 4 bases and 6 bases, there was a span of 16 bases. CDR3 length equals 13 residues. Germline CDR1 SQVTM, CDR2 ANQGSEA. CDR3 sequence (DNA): TGCAGCGTTGGTAGGCTAGTGGGTGGCGAGCAGTACTTC. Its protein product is CSVGRLVGGEQYF.

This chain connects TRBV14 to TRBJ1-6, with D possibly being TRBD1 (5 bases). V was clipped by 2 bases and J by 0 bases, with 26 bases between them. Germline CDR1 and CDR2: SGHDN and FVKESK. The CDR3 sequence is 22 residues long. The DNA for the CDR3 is TGTGCCAGCAGCCAACCCCGGAAAGTGTGGACAAGGCCGAGCTCCTATAATTCACCCCTCCACTTT. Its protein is CASSQPRKVWTRPSSYNSPLHF.

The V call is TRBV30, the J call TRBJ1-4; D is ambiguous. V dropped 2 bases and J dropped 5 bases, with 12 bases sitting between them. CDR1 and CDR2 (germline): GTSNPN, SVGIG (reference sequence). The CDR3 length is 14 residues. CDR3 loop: CAWSLAGFNEKLFF. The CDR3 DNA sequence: TGTGCCTGGAGTCTCGCGGGATTCAATGAAAAACTGTTTTTT.

CDR3 bases: TGTGCCAGCAGCCTCAGCGGGAGCTCCTACAATGAGCAGTTCTTC. This encodes CASSLSGSSYNEQFF. J is TRBJ2-1 and V is TRBV7-6, with 8 positions matching TRBD2. CDR1 and CDR2 (germline): SGHVS, FNYEAQ. The CDR3 sequence is 15 residues long. V shed 5 bases and J 0 bases; nucleotides not matched to a gene: 3.

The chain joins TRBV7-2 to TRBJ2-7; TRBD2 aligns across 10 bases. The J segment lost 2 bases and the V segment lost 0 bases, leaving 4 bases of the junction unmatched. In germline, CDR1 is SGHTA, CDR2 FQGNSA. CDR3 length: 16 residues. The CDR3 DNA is TGTGCCAGCAGCTTAGCTGGCCTAGCGGGGGCCTACGAGCAGTACTTC. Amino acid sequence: CASSLAGLAGAYEQYF.

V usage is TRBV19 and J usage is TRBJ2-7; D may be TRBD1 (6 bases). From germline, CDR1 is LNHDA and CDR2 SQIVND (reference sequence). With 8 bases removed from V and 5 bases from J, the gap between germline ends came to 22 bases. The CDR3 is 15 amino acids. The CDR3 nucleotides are TGTGCCAGTTCCCCAACATTACAGGGTTGGCACGAGCAGTACTTC. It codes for CASSPTLQGWHEQYF.

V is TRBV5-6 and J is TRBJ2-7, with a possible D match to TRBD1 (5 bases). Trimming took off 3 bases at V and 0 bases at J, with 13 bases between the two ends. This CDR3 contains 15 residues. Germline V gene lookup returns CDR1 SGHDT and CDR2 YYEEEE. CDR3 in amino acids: CASSYPTVNSYEQYF. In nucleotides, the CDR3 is TGTGCCAGCAGCTACCCGACAGTGAACTCCTACGAGCAGTACTTC.

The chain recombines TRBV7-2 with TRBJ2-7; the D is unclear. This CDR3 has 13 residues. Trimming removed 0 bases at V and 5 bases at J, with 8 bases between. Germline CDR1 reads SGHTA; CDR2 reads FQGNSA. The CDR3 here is CASSLARSNEQYF. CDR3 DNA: TGTGCCAGCAGCTTAGCTCGGTCTAACGAGCAGTACTTC.

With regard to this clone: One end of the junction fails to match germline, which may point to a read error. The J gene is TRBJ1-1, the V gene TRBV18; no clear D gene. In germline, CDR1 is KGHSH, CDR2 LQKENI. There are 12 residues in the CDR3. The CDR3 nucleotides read TGTGCCACCTCAGCGGGGAACACTGAAGCTTTCTTT. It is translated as CATSAGNTEAFF.